The present entry profiles one TCR beta chain with its context. V was cut by 5 bases and J by 8 bases, with 12 bases left in between. Per germline, CDR1 SGHTA and CDR2 FQGTGA. The CDR3 sequence is 13 residues long. Original methodology: Filtering differed since immunoSEQ provided only junctions, with no quality scores. Profiled with immunoSEQ multiplex PCR; TCRdb holds only in-frame clones, not every one. V and J calls and clone size are copied from that table; D and trimming were computed from the DNA. Of 300,000 to 400,000 clones listed, about 74% are singletons. This specimen belongs to a study of shared clonotypes between healthy human individuals.

The receptor was derived from a man in his thirties or forties in good health. The V and J genes are TRBV7-3 and TRBJ2-2; perhaps TRBD1 as D (5 bases). The specimen sequenced was memory CD4+ T cells sorted from blood. This sample's subset: CD45RA-negative fraction. CDR3 coding DNA: TGTGCCAGCAGCCTTGGACATTTGGGGGAGCTGTTTTTT. Its translation is CASSLGHLGELFF.